The source of this T cell receptor beta chain is a study of blood T cells in healthy people across ages (dated by TCRdb to 2015 to 2017). Broadly, across the study: In model experiments, template switching captured roughly one uniquely barcoded TCR beta cDNA molecule for every two T cells. Age-related changes in TCR beta repertoire diversity were measured in the study by deep sequencing normalized with unique cDNA molecular identifiers. To avoid experimental bias, donors of different ages were randomly spread across the sequencing lanes. Four age groups were formed from the donors: young (average 16 years), middle-aged (just under 40), aged (roughly 56) and long-lived (roughly 88). The study analyzed two additional independent replicas of 1 million unique cDNA reads from the same blood draw for two donors, one aged 18 to 29 and one aged 80 or older. The full study reports these points: Conclusive comparison of naive and antigen-experienced compartments was prevented by the profiling of bulk unsorted PBMCs. As age increased, observed TCR beta diversity per million T cells dropped in a roughly linear way, and a significant reduction was already evident by age roughly 36. Total diversity estimates from one million sequenced T cells were considered lower bounds and underestimates. Because the CMV infection status of the donors was unknown, age-related changes in expanded clonotypes may potentially have been confounded. Compared with the aged group, more naive CD4+ T cells, fewer expanded clones and increased TCR diversity were shown by the long-lived group, suggesting age selection. Observed TCR beta diversity correlated strongly with the percentage of naive T cells measured by flow cytometry.

The method was 5' RACE. The sequencing machine was an Illumina HiSeq 2500. A second PCR of 7 to 11 cycles was performed with a sample-barcoded 5' primer and a J-beta primer mix. A template-switch 5' adaptor carrying 12 random nucleotides introduced a unique molecular identifier onto each TCR beta cDNA molecule. Each sample yielded at least 3 million CDR3-containing paired-end reads. First-strand cDNA was synthesized from all RNA with the Mint cDNA synthesis kit, primed by a TRBC-specific oligonucleotide. After uracil-DNA glycosylase treatment, a first 18-cycle PCR used universal primers M1SS and BC2_uni_R on all cDNA. As for how the authors treated the data: Normalization of each sample was performed by random selection of 1 million high-quality reads, each carrying a distinct molecular identifier. Reads sharing molecular identifiers were discarded rather than binned into consensus sequences. MiTCR, run with a Q25 quality threshold and the strictest error-elimination algorithm, handled CDR3 identification, clonotype clustering and error correction. Lower-bound total TCR beta diversity was estimated with a nonparametric unseen species model using Euler transformation. TCRdb redid the processing of the public reads, applying fastp at Q25 and MiXCR, and retained in-frame beta chains. Each entry merges the rows of one CDR3 protein and shows their most common DNA and genes. These V and J calls originate from TCRdb's pipeline instead of the authors' own analysis. The sample table shows about 620,000 distinct CDR3 sequences, and over 40% are seen once. Of the sample, roughly 14% falls within the top ten clones.

A remark on this clonotype: No antigen is known for it. No base quality values were provided; no much bigger clone lies one nucleotide off.

Systemically healthy Caucasian individuals from Russia, some 38 in total and aged about 6 to 100 years, were included as donors. Ten milliliters of peripheral blood were collected from each donor into EDTA-treated Vacutainer tubes. Ficoll-Paque density-gradient centrifugation was used to isolate PBMCs, with at least 7 million per sample. Trizol reagent was used to extract total RNA from PBMCs, with at least 5 micrograms per sample. Naive CD45RAhigh/CD27high T cell percentages were measured by flow cytometry on a PBMC aliquot from every donor. This TCR was sampled from a woman over 75 in good health. Material for sequencing was blood.

The bases are TGTGCCAGCAGTTCCGTAGACAGGACCCTGGCCAGGGACGAGCAGTACTTC. It specifies CASSSVDRTLARDEQYF. The chain couples TRBV27 to TRBJ2-5; TRBD1 might be the D gene, on 6 matching bases. The DNA end is a closer match to TRBJ2-7, so the J assignment may be wrong. CDR1 and CDR2, per the germline V gene (reference sequence), are MNHEY and SMNVEV. Its CDR3 holds 17 amino acids, cysteine through phenylalanine. Only CDR3 DNA remains: 51 bases, in frame from the first base.